This T cell receptor (beta chain) originates from a study of blood T cell repertoires in COVID-19 (TCRdb year 2020). With regard to the full study: Samples from collaborators originated in the United States, Italy and Spain and spanned both the acute and convalescent phases of COVID-19. The prospective study material was composed of cDNA or gDNA derived from T cells, B-cell-depleted T cells, or PBMCs. Nearly every sample came with metadata listing a de-identified subject ID, COVID-19 status, age in years and sex. The samples were drawn from two sources: the first 160 participants of the ongoing ImmuneRACE study, and 1,200 or so subjects contributed by 6 global collaborators. The repertoires were released in a freely available public database intended as a resource for research on the immune response to SARS-CoV-2. The dataset comprised deeply sampled blood TCRbeta repertoires from subjects exposed to, actively infected with, or recovered from COVID-19. Where available, HLA class I and class II types were obtained from metadata supplied by the sample provider rather than from assay-based typing. Beyond this particular receptor, the publication reports: The amount of clinical and demographic metadata varied by source and participant and was provided uncurated.

TCRbeta CDR3 regions were amplified from genomic DNA by means of the immunoSEQ Assay, a bias-controlled multiplex PCR. The paper's processing steps were these. The number of nucleated cells in each sample was estimated from the amplification of reference gene primers within the assay. Sequence reads were collapsed and filtered to measure the absolute abundance of every unique TCRbeta CDR3 rearrangement. For each sample, productive Simpson clonality was calculated as the square root of Simpson's diversity index across productive rearrangements. TCRdb limited this immuneACCESS table to in-frame rearrangements with V and J called. A share of clones is missing; checked studies link under half to unresolved V genes, and the rest is unexplained. V and J calls and clone size are copied from that table; D and trimming were computed from the DNA. This sample is represented by some 220,000 clones; around 80% of them were singletons. The top ten constitute around 18% of the sample.

The collaborating institutions used their own protocols to collect whole blood in K2EDTA tubes. For TCRbeta analysis, collaborators shipped samples as frozen whole blood, isolated PBMCs, or DNA extracted from either of those sample types. Between the V and J ends, shortened by 4 bases and 1 base respectively, the junction contains 18 bases. The germline V gene encodes CDR1 SGHDT and CDR2 YYEEEE. From the cysteine up to the phenylalanine, the CDR3 has a length of 17 residues. The retained sequence is limited to the CDR3, 51 bases, with the frame set at the first base. Comment on this clone: There is no known antigen for this receptor. Per-base qualities were not stored, and no clone one base away is much larger.

The sample was peripheral blood. The TCR originated in a woman older than 75 with active or convalescent COVID-19. The rearrangement combines TRBV5-6 with TRBJ1-3; 6 matching bases give a weak D call of TRBD1. CDR3 region: CASSPRQGLISGNTIYF. The bases read TGTGCCAGCAGCCCCCGGCAGGGGCTGATATCTGGAAACACCATATATTTT.